Detailed here is one TCR beta chain. The data were produced by immunoSEQ multiplex PCR, yet TCRdb's version contains in-frame clones alone and is incomplete. This table holds 180,000 or so clones, 90% to 95% found once. Trimming cost V 0 bases and J 8 bases, with 7 bases left between them. Germline CDR1 LGHDT, CDR2 YNNKEL (reference sequence). The CDR3 totals 12 residues. This entry is derived from a study of T cell responses to AZD1222 COVID-19 vaccine. The receptor comes from an adult who received the AZD1222 COVID-19 vaccine. The sequencing here drew on peripheral blood, taken 28 days after the second AZD1222 dose. The V call is TRBV3-1 (or the pseudogene TRBV3-2), the J call TRBJ1-2, with D hard to call. The CDR3 coding sequence is TGTGCCAGCAGCCAAGATGTACGGGGCTACACCTTC. Protein sequence: CASSQDVRGYTF.